The 15 T cell receptor beta chains below were found in one sample sequenced in a study of blood T cell repertoires in COVID-19. Sequencing was performed with immunoSEQ multiplex PCR; in TCRdb, only in-frame clones are kept and a portion is missing. The sample carries about 220,000 clones, roughly 84% recorded once. Material for sequencing was peripheral blood. Every receptor here comes from an elderly woman with acute or convalescent COVID-19.

The J gene is TRBJ2-1, the V gene TRBV7-6, with D possibly matching TRBD1 (6 bases). The CDR3 is 15 amino acids. Trimming pared 4 bases from V and 8 bases from J, leaving 18 bases between. The germline gives CDR1 SGHVS, CDR2 FNYEAQ. Here the CDR3 reads CASSSTQGRGYEQFF. In DNA form, the CDR3 reads TGTGCCAGCAGCTCGACTCAAGGCAGGGGCTATGAGCAGTTCTTC.

The chain employs TRBV7-2 and TRBJ2-7; the D gene is possibly TRBD2 (5 bases). The CDR3 runs to 15 residues. Germline V lookup: CDR1 SGHTA, CDR2 FQGNSA. Trimming took off 5 bases at V and 7 bases at J, with 21 bases between the two ends. The CDR3 DNA reads as TGTGCCAGCAGCCATAGCGCCGAAGGGCTTCGAGAGCAGTACTTC. Amino acid sequence: CASSHSAEGLREQYF.

The rearrangement links TRBV3-1 (or the pseudogene TRBV3-2) to TRBJ2-5, with 9 nucleotides matching TRBD2. The CDR3 covers 15 residues. V trimming: 3 bases; J trimming: 2 bases; junction bases outside the gene matches: 4. CDR1 and CDR2 (germline): LGHDT, YNNKEL (reference sequence). CDR3 region: CASSQRLAEQETQYF. DNA of the CDR3: TGTGCCAGCAGCCAGAGACTAGCGGAACAAGAGACCCAGTACTTC.

V gene TRBV2 combines with J gene TRBJ2-5; TRBD1 matches 9 bases. Germline-derived CDR1 and CDR2 are SNHLY and FYNNEI. The CDR3 totals 15 residues. V gave up 6 bases and J gave up 5 bases; unmatched junction bases: 10. The CDR3 sequence is CASRGGQGRWETQYF. DNA for the CDR3: TGTGCCAGCAGGGGGGGACAGGGCCGTTGGGAGACCCAGTACTTC.

This chain uses TRBV3-1 (or the pseudogene TRBV3-2) with TRBJ1-1; the D is unclear. There are 16 residues in the CDR3. Germline values: CDR1 LGHDT, CDR2 YNNKEL (reference sequence). V was shortened by 4 bases and J by 1 base, with 16 bases between the two germline ends. The CDR3 sequence: CASSPSDGRANTEAFF. As DNA, the CDR3 is TGTGCCAGCAGCCCTAGCGACGGGCGGGCGAACACTGAAGCTTTCTTT.

The CDR3 DNA is TGTGCCAGCCATCATGAGGGTTCGGGTGGCTACACCTTC. Residues: CASHHEGSGGYTF. The rearrangement links TRBV3-1 (or the pseudogene TRBV3-2) to TRBJ1-2, with unresolved D. V dropped 8 bases and J dropped 7 bases, with 17 bases sitting between them. Germline V gene lookup returns CDR1 LGHDT and CDR2 YNNKEL (reference sequence). The CDR3 has 13 amino acids.

In the case of this clone: The junction departs from the called germline gene at one end, perhaps through a read error. The chain is built from TRBV7-2 and TRBJ2-2; 13 bases fit TRBD2. The CDR3 length is 17 residues. Germline V lookup: CDR1 SGHTA, CDR2 FQGNSA. In DNA form, the CDR3 reads TGTGCCAGCAGCCCACTAGCGGGGGGGGCGAACGCCGGGGAGCTGTTTTTT. Its translation: CASSPLAGGANAGELFF.

This chain uses TRBV7-9 with TRBJ1-1; no firm D call. CDR1 is SEHNR, CDR2 FQNEAQ, per germline (reference sequence). The CDR3 totals 11 residues. The V end lost 4 bases, the J end lost 8 bases, and 8 bases lay between the germline ends. In nucleotides, the CDR3 is TGTGCCAGCAGCTCAAACAAGGAAGCTTTCTTT. Amino acids: CASSSNKEAFF.

The V call is TRBV6-2 or TRBV6-3, the J call TRBJ1-1; D is possibly TRBD1 (6 bases). CDR1 MNHEY and CDR2 SVGEGT come from the germline V gene. The CDR3 contains 15 residues. Trimming cost V 4 bases and J 0 bases, with 12 bases left between them. CDR3: CASSSRTDMNTEAFF. In DNA, the CDR3 is TGTGCCAGCAGTTCCCGGACAGACATGAACACTGAAGCTTTCTTT.

The CDR3 loop is CASSLAGGADTQYF. Written as DNA, the CDR3 is TGTGCCAGCAGCTTAGCAGGGGGAGCAGATACGCAGTATTTT. This chain uses TRBV7-9 with TRBJ2-3, with a weak D call TRBD1 (6 bases). CDR3 size: 14 residues. Germline V gives CDR1 SEHNR, CDR2 FQNEAQ (reference sequence). V was clipped by 0 bases and J by 4 bases, with 8 bases between them.

To note about this clone: A junction boundary mismatches the germline segment, possibly from a read error. This sequence joins TRBV5-1 and TRBJ2-3, with a tentative D call TRBD2 (6 bases). Germline V lookup: CDR1 SGHRS, CDR2 YFSETQ. The CDR3 loop spans 14 amino acids. The DNA for the CDR3 is TGCGCCACCAGCGAAGGGACTAGCACAGATACGCAGTATTTT. This codes for CATSEGTSTDTQYF.

This clone was observed once. The chain recombines TRBV11-1 with TRBJ2-2; tentatively, D is TRBD1 (6 bases). The CDR3 loop spans 13 amino acids. Germline values: CDR1 SGHAT, CDR2 FQDESV (reference sequence). V gave up 1 base and J gave up 8 bases, with 8 bases separating them. The CDR3: CASSLDTGGELFF. Written as DNA, the CDR3 is TGTGCCAGCAGCTTAGATACAGGGGGGGAGCTGTTTTTT.

This chain uses TRBV9 with TRBJ1-2; a possible D gene is TRBD1 (6 bases). This CDR3 region has 16 residues. The V end was cut by 0 bases, the J end by 3 bases, with 15 bases between. Germline V gives CDR1 SGDLS, CDR2 YYNGEE. The DNA for the CDR3 is TGTGCCAGCAGCGTAGGCCGGCGGGGGCGAGACTATGGCTACACCTTC. Amino acid sequence: CASSVGRRGRDYGYTF.

This rearrangement joins TRBV3-1 (or the pseudogene TRBV3-2) to TRBJ2-2; TRBD1 agrees at 9 bases. Looked up from germline, CDR1 is LGHDT and CDR2 is YNNKEL (reference sequence). J lost 6 bases, V lost 7 bases, and 9 bases had no gene match. This CDR3 spans 15 amino acids. The CDR3 DNA is TGTGCCAGCATGAGGGGGACAGGGACCGCCGGGGAGCTGTTTTTT. It yields the protein CASMRGTGTAGELFF.

The J gene is TRBJ2-1, the V gene TRBV5-6; TRBD2 matches at 11 bases. Trimming removed 4 bases from V and 3 bases from J; junction bases left unmatched: 3. The length of the CDR3 is 15 residues. The germline gives CDR1 SGHDT, CDR2 YYEEEE. CDR3 bases: TGTGCCAGCAGCCCTACTAGCGGGGGCTACAATGAGCAGTTCTTC. It encodes CASSPTSGGYNEQFF.